This is a list of T cell receptor beta chains from one sample in a study of cytomegalovirus exposure and HLA in healthy donors. Profiled with immunoSEQ multiplex PCR; TCRdb holds only in-frame clones, not every one. The sample has 85,000 or so clones. The sample consisted of PBMCs. The receptors come from a woman aged 30 to 39 in good health and CMV-seronegative. Each CDR3 is given without its conserved first and last residue.

J gene,V gene,CDR3 protein
TRBJ2-5,TRBV25-1,ASSDTRVETQY
TRBJ2-7,TRBV30,AWSPTGGAYEQY
TRBJ1-2,TRBV9,ASSGRPGGYT
TRBJ1-5,TRBV19,ASTTGGTGHQPQH
TRBJ1-1,TRBV30,AWDRARPEAF
TRBJ2-1,TRBV19,ASSNTRYEQF
TRBJ1-1,TRBV2,ASTPATTANTEAF
TRBJ1-4,TRBV30,AWSDGPGNEKLF
TRBJ2-7,TRBV5-1,ASSPGTTSYEQY
TRBJ1-1,TRBV18,ASSPNTGKYFEAF
TRBJ2-1,TRBV30,AWSAGQGAQVQF
TRBJ2-2,TRBV5-6,ASSTTGGTGELF
TRBJ1-6,TRBV30,AWSELYNSPLH
TRBJ1-1,TRBV7-9,ASSLQGNTEAF
TRBJ1-2,TRBV2,ASSGGGTYGYT
TRBJ2-1,TRBV6-5,ASSYSLAGGVNEQF
TRBJ1-2,TRBV18,ASSPLQGGDKDGYT
TRBJ2-3,TRBV5-4,ASSWTSTDTQY
TRBJ2-3,TRBV6-5,ASSLAGVGTDTQY
TRBJ2-7,TRBV15,ATSRDMDRSYEQY
TRBJ2-6,TRBV30,AWNLGLSPSGANVLT
TRBJ1-2,TRBV5-1,ASSLDSSNYGYT
TRBJ1-1,TRBV7-9,ASSLGGQFTEAF
TRBJ2-3,TRBV4-2,ASSQDRGDTQY
TRBJ1-5,TRBV6-1,ASSGRDNFDQPQH
TRBJ1-2,TRBV15,ATSRGAGANYGYT
TRBJ2-3,TRBV7-6,ASSSFADTQY
TRBJ1-2,TRBV15,ATSRDAGDRGNYGYT
TRBJ1-5,TRBV7-8,ASSMSPGVINQHQH
TRBJ1-2,TRBV30,AGSVRTDANYGYT
TRBJ2-7,TRBV5-1,ASSLDPNTISYEQY
TRBJ1-2,TRBV6-5,ASSYSMQNNYGYT
TRBJ2-7,TRBV20-1,SVVAGGEQY
TRBJ2-1,TRBV6-1,ASGVGGVNEQF
TRBJ2-3,TRBV27,ASKRAPSTDTQY
TRBJ2-7,TRBV2,ASSVTGVGQVSYEQY
TRBJ1-2,TRBV6-1,ASSSPGESNYGYT
TRBJ1-2,TRBV5-1,ASSIEGALYGYT